A single T cell receptor beta chain is shown here with its context. Only in-frame clones appear in the TCRdb table, and some are missing; sequencing was by immunoSEQ multiplex PCR. This sample has tens of thousands of clones, with 80% found just once. Deletions cut 8 bases from V and 1 base from J, with 11 bases between. The CDR3 loop spans 14 amino acids. From germline, CDR1 is WSHSY and CDR2 SAAADI. The sample belongs to a study of T cell responses to AZD1222 COVID-19 vaccine. Specimen: peripheral blood, collected on day 0 of AZD1222 vaccination. This receptor was identified in an adult in good health. This chain links TRBV10-2 with TRBJ2-2; D is uncertain. The CDR3, as DNA: TGCGCCAGCCGCCCCGGAAGGAACACCGGGGAGCTGTTTTTT. This gives the protein CASRPGRNTGELFF.